These T cell receptor beta chains were read from a single sample in a study of blood T cells in healthy people across ages. TCRdb re-called the 5' RACE reads through MiXCR, storing one row per CDR3 protein. The table shows over 700,000 distinct CDR3 sequences, with roughly 50% occurring only once. The sequenced material came from blood. Receptor source: a man at least 80 years old in good health. Each CDR3 is given with its conserved first and last residue. D genes are given only for firm matches. Size values are once, few and many counts, or a class for expanded clones, and some rows have none.

clone_size	v_call	j_call	d_call	cdr3_nt	cdr3_aa
NA	TRBV29-1	TRBJ2-7	TRBD1	TGCAGCGTCCGGACAGGGGTTCCCTACGAGCAGTACTTC	CSVRTGVPYEQYF
NA	TRBV21-1	TRBJ2-1	NA	TGTGCCAGCAGCAATCCCCTAGCTGGTTGGTTCTTC	CASSNPLAGWFF
NA	TRBV6-5	TRBJ1-6	NA	TGTGCCAGCAGTTTCGGGGTAGGGTCACCCCTCCACTTT	CASSFGVGSPLHF
NA	TRBV10-3	TRBJ2-1	TRBD2	TGTGCCATCAGGGCTCGGGGGCTCGGACTAGCGGGGGATACTGACAATGAGCAGTTCTTC	CAIRARGLGLAGDTDNEQFF
once	TRBV6-5	TRBJ1-2	NA	TGTGCCAGCGGGCCGGCAGGGACTGCCGGAGCTGGCTACACCTTC	CASGPAGTAGAGYTF
NA	TRBV3-1	TRBJ1-2	TRBD1	TGTGCCAGCAGCCAAGGTCTTAGAGACAGGGGGCGATTGAACTATGGCTACACCTTC	CASSQGLRDRGRLNYGYTF
few	TRBV29-1	TRBJ2-1	NA	TGCAGCGTTGCGCACTGGGGGGCGGGATTTAGGGATGAGCAGTTCTTC	CSVAHWGAGFRDEQFF
NA	TRBV20-1	TRBJ1-2	NA	TGCAGTTTAGACGGCGGGCAGAATTATGGCTACACCTTC	CSLDGGQNYGYTF
NA	TRBV11-1	TRBJ2-3	NA	TGTGCCAGCAGCCCCGCAGGTGCCGGCACAGATACGCCGTATTTT	CASSPAGAGTDTPYF
few	TRBV6-5	TRBJ1-1	TRBD1	TGTGCCAGCAGTGACAGGGTATGGAACACTGAAGCTTTCTTT	CASSDRVWNTEAFF
NA	TRBV7-2	TRBJ1-4	NA	TGTGCCAGCAGCAAAAACATGGGTGAAAAACTGTTTTTT	CASSKNMGEKLFF
few	TRBV11-2	TRBJ1-1	NA	TGTGCCAGCAGCTTTCCGGGCCCAGGAGCTTTCTTT	CASSFPGPGAFF
few	TRBV2	TRBJ2-7	NA	TGTGCCAGCACCCGGGGAGGTAGATCCTACGAGCAGTACTTC	CASTRGGRSYEQYF
NA	TRBV7-9	TRBJ1-2	NA	TGTGCCAGCAGTCTAGAAGACAGCCTCCCCTACACCTTC	CASSLEDSLPYTF
NA	TRBV29-1	TRBJ2-2	NA	TGCAGCGTTGAAGTCCTCACCGGGGAGCTGTTTTTT	CSVEVLTGELFF
once	TRBV14	TRBJ2-1	TRBD2	TGTGCCAGCAGCCAAGGGGGTAGGGGACTAGCGCTGTCCTACAATGAGCAGTTCTTC	CASSQGGRGLALSYNEQFF
few	TRBV7-9	TRBJ2-1	TRBD2	TGTGCCAGCAGTTTGGGACTAGCGCGTAATGAGCAGTTCTTC	CASSLGLARNEQFF
NA	TRBV6-5	TRBJ1-1	TRBD1	TGTGCCAGCAGCCAAACAGGGGGCGACACTGAAGCTTTCTTT	CASSQTGGDTEAFF
few	TRBV29-1	TRBJ2-7	NA	TGCAGCGTTGGAAGCCCCTACGAGCAGTACTTC	CSVGSPYEQYF
NA	TRBV4-1	TRBJ2-3	TRBD2	TGCGCCAGTAGCCACATTTTTCGGGAGGGGCGACGGCACAGAGACGCGTATTTT	CASSHIFREGRRHRDAYF
few	TRBV5-1	TRBJ2-1	NA	TGCGCCAGCAGTCGGGACGGCAATGAGCAGTTCTTC	CASSRDGNEQFF
few	TRBV5-1	TRBJ2-4	TRBD1	TGCGCCAGCAGCTTAGGGCAGGGGGCTTCAGGGATTCAGTACTTC	CASSLGQGASGIQYF
NA	TRBV27	TRBJ2-4	NA	TGTGCCAGCAGACTGTGGGCTAGTGGTGCCAAAAACATTCAGTACTTC	CASRLWASGAKNIQYF
NA	TRBV11-2	TRBJ2-1	NA	TGTGCCAGCAGCTTGGCAGTAGGGGTCAGTGAGCAGTTCTTC	CASSLAVGVSEQFF
few	TRBV3-1	TRBJ1-2	TRBD1	TGTGCCAGCAGCCAAGGGGACAGGGGATCCTATGGCTACACCTTC	CASSQGDRGSYGYTF
NA	TRBV6-5	TRBJ2-1	TRBD1	TGTGCCAGCAGTTACGAAAGGGGACAGCCGGCTCGGCAGTTCTTC	CASSYERGQPARQFF
NA	TRBV20-1	TRBJ1-1	NA	TGCAGTGCTACCCGGACAGAGGGGAACACTGAAGCTTTCTTT	CSATRTEGNTEAFF
few	TRBV6-1	TRBJ2-3	NA	TGTGCCAGCAGTGAAGAGTCTGCCGGGCCCAAAAAGGGATCGCAGTATTTT	CASSEESAGPKKGSQYF
NA	TRBV12-3/TRBV12-4	TRBJ1-1	TRBD1	TGTGCCAGCAGCGCTGACAGGGCCCCCATGAACACTGAAGCTTTCTTT	CASSADRAPMNTEAFF
NA	TRBV3-1	TRBJ2-5	NA	TGTGCCAGCAGCCAAGGCTGGGGGACCCAGTACTTC	CASSQGWGTQYF
NA	TRBV20-1	TRBJ2-1	NA	TGCAGTGCTAGAGATCCCGAGCGGTCCTACAATGAGCAGTTCTTC	CSARDPERSYNEQFF
few	TRBV20-1	TRBJ2-7	TRBD2	TGCAGTGCTAGTGGTTTAGTCTCGGGAGGTCGGGGCGAGCAGTACTTC	CSASGLVSGGRGEQYF
few	TRBV5-1	TRBJ2-1	NA	TGCGCCAGCAGCCCGGGGGACACCTACAATGAGCAGTTCTTC	CASSPGDTYNEQFF
NA	TRBV6-5	TRBJ2-5	NA	TGTGCCAGCAAGGGCGCTAGTCTCTACAATGAGCAGTACTTC	CASKGASLYNEQYF
NA	TRBV20-1	TRBJ2-1	NA	TGCAGTGCTACGAACCCCGGGTCCTACAATGAGCAGTTATTC	CSATNPGSYNEQLF
NA	TRBV5-1	TRBJ1-1	NA	TGCGCCAGCAGCCTCCAAATGATTTGGCAGAGGGGACGAACTGAAGCTTTCTTT	CASSLQMIWQRGRTEAFF
NA	TRBV24-1	TRBJ2-3	NA	TGTGCCACCAGTGATTTGCCGCAGGGTACTGGCACAGATACGCAGTATTTT	CATSDLPQGTGTDTQYF
NA	TRBV20-1	TRBJ2-1	NA	TGCAGTGCAGCCGGAGGGTTAGCGGTGTACAATGAGCAGTTCTTC	CSAAGGLAVYNEQFF
many	TRBV13	TRBJ2-7	NA	TGTGCCAGCAGCTCGGGACGGAACTACGAGCAGTACTTC	CASSSGRNYEQYF
NA	TRBV4-1	TRBJ2-5	NA	TGCGCCAGCAGCCAAGCCCAAGGAAGCAAGCAGTACTTC	CASSQAQGSKQYF
NA	TRBV29-1	TRBJ2-7	TRBD1	TGCAGCGTTGAAGTAGGGACAGGGTTGGACGAGCAGTACTTC	CSVEVGTGLDEQYF
NA	TRBV29-1	TRBJ1-2	TRBD1	TGCAGCGTTGAAGATCTCGGGACAGGGAACTATGGCTACACCTTC	CSVEDLGTGNYGYTF
NA	TRBV27	TRBJ2-7	NA	TGTGCCAGCAGGGGCGGGCATACTTCCTACGAGCAGTACTTC	CASRGGHTSYEQYF
NA	TRBV28	TRBJ1-5	TRBD1	TGTGCCAGCAGTACCGGACAGGGGGCAGGCAATCAGCCCCAGCATTTT	CASSTGQGAGNQPQHF
few	TRBV20-1	TRBJ2-7	TRBD1	TGCAGTGCTTGGGACAGATACGAGCAGTACTTC	CSAWDRYEQYF